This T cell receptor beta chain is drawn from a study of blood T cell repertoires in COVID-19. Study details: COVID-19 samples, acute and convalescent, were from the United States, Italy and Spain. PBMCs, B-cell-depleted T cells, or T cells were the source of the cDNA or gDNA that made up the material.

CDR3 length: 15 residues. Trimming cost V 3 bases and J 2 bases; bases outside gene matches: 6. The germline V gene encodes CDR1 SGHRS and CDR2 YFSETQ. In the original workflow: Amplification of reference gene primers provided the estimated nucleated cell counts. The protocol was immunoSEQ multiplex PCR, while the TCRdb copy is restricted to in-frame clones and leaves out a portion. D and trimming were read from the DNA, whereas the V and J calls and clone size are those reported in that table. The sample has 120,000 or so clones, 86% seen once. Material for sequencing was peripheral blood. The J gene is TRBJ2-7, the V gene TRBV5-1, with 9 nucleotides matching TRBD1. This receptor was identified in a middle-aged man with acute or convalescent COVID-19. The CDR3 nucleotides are TGCGCCAGCAGCTCGGGACAGGGATTCCCCTACGAGCAGTACTTC. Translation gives CASSSGQGFPYEQYF. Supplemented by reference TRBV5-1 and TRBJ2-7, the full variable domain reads KAGVTQTPRYLIKTRGQQVTLSCSPISGHRSVSWYQQTPGQGLQFLFEYFSETQRNKGNFPGRFSGRQFSNSRSEMNVSTLELGDSALYLCASSSGQGFPYEQYFGPGTRLTVT.